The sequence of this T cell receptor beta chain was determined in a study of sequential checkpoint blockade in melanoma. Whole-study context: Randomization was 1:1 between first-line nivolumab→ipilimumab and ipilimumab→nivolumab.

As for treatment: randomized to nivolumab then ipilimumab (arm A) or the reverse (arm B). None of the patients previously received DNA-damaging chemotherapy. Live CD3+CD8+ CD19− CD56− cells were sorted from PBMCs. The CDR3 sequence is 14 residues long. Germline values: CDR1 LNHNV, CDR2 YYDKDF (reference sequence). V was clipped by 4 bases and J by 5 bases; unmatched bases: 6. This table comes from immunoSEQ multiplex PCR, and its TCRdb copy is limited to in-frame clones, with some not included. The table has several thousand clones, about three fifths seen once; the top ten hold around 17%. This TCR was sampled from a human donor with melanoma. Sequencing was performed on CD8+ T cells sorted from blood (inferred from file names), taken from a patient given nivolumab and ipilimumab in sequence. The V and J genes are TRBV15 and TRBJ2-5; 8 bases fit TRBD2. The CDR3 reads CATSNGGVGETQYF. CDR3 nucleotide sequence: TGTGCCACCAGCAACGGGGGGGTTGGGGAGACCCAGTACTTC.